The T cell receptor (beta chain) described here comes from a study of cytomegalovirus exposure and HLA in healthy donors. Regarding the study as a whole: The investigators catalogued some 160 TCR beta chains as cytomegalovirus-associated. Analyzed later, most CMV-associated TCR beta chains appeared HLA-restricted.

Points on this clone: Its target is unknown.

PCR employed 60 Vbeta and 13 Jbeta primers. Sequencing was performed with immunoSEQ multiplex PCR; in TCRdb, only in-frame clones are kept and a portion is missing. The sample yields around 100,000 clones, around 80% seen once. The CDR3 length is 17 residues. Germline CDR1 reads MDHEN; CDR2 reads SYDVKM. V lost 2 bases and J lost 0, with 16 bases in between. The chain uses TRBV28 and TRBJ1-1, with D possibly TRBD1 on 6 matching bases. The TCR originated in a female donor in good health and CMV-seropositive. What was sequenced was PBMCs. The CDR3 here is CASSLRGGGFMNTEAFF. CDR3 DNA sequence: TGTGCCAGCAGTTTAAGAGGGGGGGGGTTCATGAACACTGAAGCTTTCTTT.